The 14 T cell receptor beta chains below were found in one sample sequenced in a study of blood T cell repertoires in COVID-19. Produced via immunoSEQ multiplex PCR; TCRdb's table is partial and in-frame only. The table lists about 380,000 clones, 81% of them singletons, with around 1% in the top ten. Input material: peripheral blood. The receptor set was obtained from a human donor with acute or convalescent COVID-19. The donor label of this sample is uncertain.

CDR3 nucleotide sequence: TGTGCCAGCAGTGAAAGCGGGACTAGCATCAATGAGCAGTTCTTC. It translates to CASSESGTSINEQFF. This chain links TRBV2 with TRBJ2-1; 9 nucleotides match TRBD2. Germline V gene lookup returns CDR1 SNHLY and CDR2 FYNNEI. V lost 2 bases and J lost 6; bases outside the gene matches: 5. This CDR3 is 15 amino acids long.

The gene calls are TRBV14 and TRBJ2-5, with 12 bases identical to TRBD1. V shed 4 bases, J shed 6 bases, and the junction held 9 bases outside the gene matches. The V gene's germline CDR1 is SGHDN and CDR2 FVKESK. This CDR3 is 16 amino acids long. The CDR3 DNA follows: TGTGCCAGCAGCCCCGGGGGGACAGGGGGCGGAAAGACCCAGTACTTC. Translating gives CASSPGGTGGGKTQYF.

The chain has TRBV10-1 and TRBJ2-1, with a tentative D call TRBD2 (5 bases). V was pared by 4 bases and J by 4 bases, with 5 bases between. Germline loops: CDR1 WNHNN, CDR2 SYGVQD (reference sequence). The CDR3 totals 12 residues. CDR3 residues: CASSGGYNEQFF. In DNA, the CDR3 is TGCGCCAGCAGTGGCGGGTACAATGAGCAGTTCTTC.

The rearrangement links TRBV7-2 to TRBJ2-7, with 8 bases aligning to TRBD2. CDR1 is SGHTA, CDR2 FQGNSA, per germline. The CDR3 spans 14 residues. The J segment lost 0 bases and the V segment lost 2 bases, leaving 0 bases of the junction unmatched. CDR3 amino acids: CASSLLAGSYEQYF. Here the CDR3 DNA reads TGTGCCAGCAGCTTACTAGCGGGCTCCTACGAGCAGTACTTC. Full variable domain (outside the CDR3, taken from reference TRBV7-2 and TRBJ2-7): GAGVSQSPSNKVTEKGKDVELRCDPISGHTALYWYRQSLGQGLEFLIYFQGNSAPDKSGLPSDRFSAERTGGSVSTLTIQRTQQEDSAVYLCASSLLAGSYEQYFGPGTRLTVT.

The CDR3 protein is CASSSVNRGNTEAFF. The DNA for the CDR3 is TGTGCCAGCAGCTCGGTCAACAGGGGTAACACTGAAGCTTTCTTT. V gene TRBV5-6 combines with J gene TRBJ1-1; 7 nucleotides match TRBD1. This CDR3 has 15 amino acids. Germline V gives CDR1 SGHDT, CDR2 YYEEEE. V lost 3 bases to trimming and J lost 2 bases; unmatched junction nucleotides: 7.

The chain couples TRBV6-5 to TRBJ2-5, with 7 bases lining up with TRBD1. From germline, CDR1 is MNHEY and CDR2 SVGAGI. Trimming took 0 bases from V and 4 from J; bases not matched to a gene: 5. The CDR3 is 15 amino acids. The CDR3 spells CASSYSGGWRETQYF. The CDR3 DNA sequence: TGTGCCAGCAGTTACTCAGGGGGCTGGCGAGAGACCCAGTACTTC.

This chain links TRBV30 with TRBJ1-6, with D uncertain. Germline CDR1 is GTSNPN and CDR2 is SVGIG (reference sequence). The CDR3 runs to 13 residues. V lost 4 bases and J lost 7, with 11 bases in between. Here the CDR3 DNA reads TGTGCCTGGACCAGTTTTTTCAATTCACCCCTCCACTTT. It encodes CAWTSFFNSPLHF.

The chain carries TRBV4-1 and TRBJ1-3, with TRBD1 identical over 7 bases. V was clipped by 2 bases and J by 5 bases; unmatched bases: 12. The CDR3 extends over 17 amino acids. Germline loops: CDR1 MGHRA, CDR2 YSYEKL. DNA for the CDR3: TGCGCCAGCAGCCAAACCCCCGGGACAGATAAAAGAAACACCATATATTTT. Amino acid sequence: CASSQTPGTDKRNTIYF.

The chain joins TRBV5-1 to TRBJ2-3; D might be TRBD2 (5 bases). Trimming took 4 bases from V and 0 from J, leaving 12 bases between them. This CDR3 comprises 15 residues. Germline V gene lookup returns CDR1 SGHRS and CDR2 YFSETQ. The CDR3 sequence is CASSPDGISTDTQYF. The DNA of the CDR3 is TGCGCCAGCAGCCCCGACGGGATTAGCACAGATACGCAGTATTTT.

The chain carries TRBV2 and TRBJ2-5, with 9 bases lining up with TRBD1. The V gene end was trimmed by 5 bases and the J gene end by 5 bases; junction bases not matched to a gene: 3. This CDR3 has 13 amino acids. CDR1 is SNHLY and CDR2 is FYNNEI in the germline V gene. This CDR3 reads CASSLDRGETQYF. CDR3 DNA: TGTGCCAGCAGTCTGGACAGGGGCGAGACCCAGTACTTC.

This chain links TRBV4-2 with TRBJ1-1, with D perhaps matching TRBD1 (6 bases). V lost 2 bases, J lost 11 bases, and 21 bases lay in between. CDR1 and CDR2 (germline): LGHNA, YNFKEQ. The CDR3 loop spans 15 amino acids. The CDR3 bases are TGTGCCAGCAGCCAAACCAATTACAGGGTTCAAGGGGCTTTCTTT. Translated, it gives CASSQTNYRVQGAFF.

This chain joins TRBV7-6 and TRBJ2-7; 10 nucleotides match TRBD1. Germline lookup yields CDR1 SGHVS and CDR2 FNYEAQ. J lost 4 bases, V lost 4 bases, and 4 bases had no gene match. The CDR3 spans 14 residues. The CDR3 nucleotides read TGTGCCAGCAGCTCTGGGACAGGGGAGTACGAGCAGTACTTC. This translates into CASSSGTGEYEQYF.

The chain is built from TRBV6-2 or TRBV6-3 and TRBJ2-1, with D tentatively TRBD2 (7 bases). The CDR3 is 15 residues long. Trimming stripped 3 bases from V and 7 bases from J, with 16 bases between. Germline V gene sequence: CDR1 MNHEY, CDR2 SVGEGT. In nucleotides, the CDR3 is TGTGCCAGCAGTTATGAGGGGGGGATTTGGAATGAGCAGTTCTTC. It is translated as CASSYEGGIWNEQFF.

This clone occurred once. This chain links TRBV5-4 with TRBJ2-7; weak D call: TRBD2 (6 bases). Germline assignment: CDR1 SGHNT and CDR2 YYREEE (reference sequence). V was pared by 3 bases and J by 3 bases, with 13 bases between. The CDR3 extends over 14 amino acids. CDR3 loop: CASSSNTGSYEQYF. The CDR3 DNA follows: TGTGCCAGCAGCTCGAACACCGGGAGCTACGAGCAGTACTTC. Using reference TRBV5-4 and TRBJ2-7 for the parts outside the CDR3, the full variable domain is ETGVTQSPTHLIKTRGQQVTLRCSSQSGHNTVSWYQQALGQGPQFIFQYYREEENGRGNFPPRFSGLQFPNYSSELNVNALELDDSALYLCASSSNTGSYEQYFGPGTRLTVT.